The rows below give T cell receptor beta chains drawn from one sample of a study of T-cell memory formation after mild COVID-19. TCRdb reanalysed the 5' RACE reads using MiXCR and keeps one entry per CDR3 protein. The data contain around 470,000 distinct CDR3 sequences, about 19% of them singletons. Specimen: PBMCs or a T cell subset sorted from them (not recorded which). The receptors here all came from an adult woman who had mild COVID-19 (a few samples of this study predate the infection). Cell type and time point are not known. Each CDR3 is given with its conserved first and last residue.

TRBV7-6	TRBJ1-3	CASSLGSPAGNTIYF
TRBV2	TRBJ1-3	CAGQDGGNTIYF
TRBV6-5	TRBJ1-1	CASSYSMGDKNTEAFF
TRBV29-1	TRBJ2-6	CSVSRDIDSGANVLTF
TRBV20-1	TRBJ1-5	CSARAPRVGNQPQHF
TRBV3-1	TRBJ1-1	CAIRQGWGTEAFF
TRBV7-9	TRBJ2-1	CGAGRLYNEQFF
TRBV9	TRBJ1-1	CASSVTGRGTEAFF
TRBV12-3/TRBV12-4	TRBJ2-7	CASSPGGTGGYEQYF
TRBV30	TRBJ1-1	CAWSVIWTGRNTEAFF
TRBV2	TRBJ1-2	CASLPGTDLYAF
TRBV12-3/TRBV12-4	TRBJ2-7	CASSPGTSGGKKPF
TRBV5-6	TRBJ2-4	CASSLEQAKNIQYF
TRBV20-1	TRBJ2-7	CSGKTGFVNEQYF
TRBV6-6	TRBJ1-1	CASSYSTGVVNTEAFF
TRBV29-1	TRBJ2-7	CSVEARGPYEQYF
TRBV24-1	TRBJ2-3	CATSDPREVGTDTQYF
TRBV5-1	TRBJ1-4	CASSKQGDGEKLFF
TRBV27	TRBJ1-5	CASSPHGSQPQHF
TRBV12-3/TRBV12-4	TRBJ2-7	CASSTSGSDEQYF